This is a list of T cell receptor beta chains from one sample in a study of control samples from healthy donors and cancer patients. TCRdb's table, derived via immunoSEQ multiplex PCR, lists solely in-frame clones and lacks some. The table records 170,000 or so clones, about 91% of them present only once. Sequencing was carried out using blood. All receptors derive from a woman aged 40 to 49 in good health. Both conserved end residues are part of each CDR3. Each record gives: J gene, D gene, V gene, clone size, CDR3 protein, CDR3 DNA. A D gene is named only where the DNA matches it firmly. Size is omitted from some rows. Given values are once, few, many or a class for expanded clones.

j_call: TRBJ2-7
d_call: .
v_call: TRBV6-1
clone_size: .
cdr3_aa: CASSEALLDSSYEQYF
cdr3_nt: TGTGCCAGCAGTGAAGCCCTGCTAGACAGTTCCTACGAGCAGTACTTC

j_call: TRBJ1-5
d_call: .
v_call: TRBV19
clone_size: .
cdr3_aa: CASRSGVGRESNQPQHF
cdr3_nt: TGTGCCAGCCGATCTGGAGTGGGGAGGGAAAGCAATCAGCCCCAGCATTTT

j_call: TRBJ1-2
d_call: .
v_call: TRBV5-5
clone_size: once
cdr3_aa: CASSWWEGSNGYTF
cdr3_nt: TGTGCCAGCAGCTGGTGGGAGGGGTCGAATGGCTACACCTTC

j_call: TRBJ1-2
d_call: .
v_call: TRBV7-2
clone_size: .
cdr3_aa: CASSPQQGLNYGYTF
cdr3_nt: TGTGCCAGCAGCCCCCAACAAGGACTAAACTATGGCTACACCTTC

j_call: TRBJ1-5
d_call: .
v_call: TRBV18
clone_size: .
cdr3_aa: CASSPQPGVRVQPQHF
cdr3_nt: TGTGCCAGCTCACCACAACCAGGGGTCCGTGTTCAGCCCCAGCATTTT

j_call: TRBJ1-1
d_call: TRBD1
v_call: TRBV29-1
clone_size: .
cdr3_aa: CSAEGQMNTEAFF
cdr3_nt: TGCAGCGCAGAGGGACAGATGAACACTGAAGCTTTCTTT

j_call: TRBJ2-3
d_call: TRBD1
v_call: TRBV28
clone_size: .
cdr3_aa: CASSPMGQGSADTQYF
cdr3_nt: TGTGCCAGCAGTCCTATGGGACAGGGGTCCGCAGATACGCAGTATTTT

j_call: TRBJ2-1
d_call: .
v_call: TRBV4-1
clone_size: once
cdr3_aa: CASSPRASGNEQFF
cdr3_nt: TGCGCCAGCAGCCCGCGGGCTTCAGGGAATGAGCAGTTCTTC

j_call: TRBJ1-6
d_call: TRBD1
v_call: TRBV24-1
clone_size: .
cdr3_aa: CATSDPRQGDSPLHF
cdr3_nt: TGTGCCACCAGTGATCCCAGACAGGGGGATTCACCCCTCCACTTT

j_call: TRBJ1-1
d_call: .
v_call: TRBV7-2
clone_size: .
cdr3_aa: CASSFRRRGDTEAFF
cdr3_nt: TGTGCCAGCAGCTTTCGTCGCAGGGGAGACACTGAAGCTTTCTTT